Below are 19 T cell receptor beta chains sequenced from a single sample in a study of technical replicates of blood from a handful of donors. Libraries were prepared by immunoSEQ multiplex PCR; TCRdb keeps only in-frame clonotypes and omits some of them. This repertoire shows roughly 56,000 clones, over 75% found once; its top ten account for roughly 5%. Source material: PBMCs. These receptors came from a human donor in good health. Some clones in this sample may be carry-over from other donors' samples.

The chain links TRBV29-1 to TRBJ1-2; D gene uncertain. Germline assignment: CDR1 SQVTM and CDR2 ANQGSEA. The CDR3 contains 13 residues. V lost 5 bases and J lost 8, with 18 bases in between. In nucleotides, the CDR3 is TGCAGCGTTTCCGAGGGATTTATTAGAGGCTACACCTTC. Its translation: CSVSEGFIRGYTF. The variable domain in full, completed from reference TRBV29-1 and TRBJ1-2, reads SAVISQKPSRDICQRGTSLTIQCQVDSQVTMMFWYRQQPGQSLTLIATANQGSEATYESGFVIDKFPISRPNLTFSTLTVSNMSPEDSSIYLCSVSEGFIRGYTFGSGTRLTVV.

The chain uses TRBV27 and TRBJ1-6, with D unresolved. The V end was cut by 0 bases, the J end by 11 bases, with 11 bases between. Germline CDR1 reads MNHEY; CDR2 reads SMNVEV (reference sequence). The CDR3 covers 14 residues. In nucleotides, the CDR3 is TGTGCCAGCAGTTTATCGAGCTGGGCTCCACCCCTCCACTTT. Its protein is CASSLSSWAPPLHF.

For the CDR3, the DNA is TGTGCCAGCAGTGAAGCGGCAGGGGAAATGTCAGGCTACACCTTC. It codes for CASSEAAGEMSGYTF. V usage is TRBV2 and J usage is TRBJ1-2; tentatively, D is TRBD1 (6 bases). V was shortened by 0 bases and J by 8 bases, with 16 bases between the two germline ends. From germline, CDR1 is SNHLY and CDR2 FYNNEI. CDR3 length: 15 amino acids.

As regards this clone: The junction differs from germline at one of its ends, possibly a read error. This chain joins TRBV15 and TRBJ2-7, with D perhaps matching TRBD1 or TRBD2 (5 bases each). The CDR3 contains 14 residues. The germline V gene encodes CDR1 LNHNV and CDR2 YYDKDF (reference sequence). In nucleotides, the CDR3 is TGTGCCACCAGCGGAGAGGGGCGACCCTACGAGCAGTACTTC. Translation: CATSGEGRPYEQYF.

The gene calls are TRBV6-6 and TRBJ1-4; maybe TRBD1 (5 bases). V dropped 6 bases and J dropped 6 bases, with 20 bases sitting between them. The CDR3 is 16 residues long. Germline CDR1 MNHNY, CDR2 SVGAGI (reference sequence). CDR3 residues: CASSLTGAPRDEKLFF. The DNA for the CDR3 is TGTGCCAGCAGCCTCACCGGTGCCCCCAGGGATGAAAAACTGTTTTTT.

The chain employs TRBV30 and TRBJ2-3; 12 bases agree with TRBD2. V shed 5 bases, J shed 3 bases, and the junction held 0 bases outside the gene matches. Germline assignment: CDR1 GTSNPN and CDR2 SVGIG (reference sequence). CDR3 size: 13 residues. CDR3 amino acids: CAWGTSGTDTQYF. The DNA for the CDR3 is TGTGCCTGGGGGACTAGCGGGACAGATACGCAGTATTTT.

In nucleotides, the CDR3 is TGTGCCATCAGTGCCGGGACTTATGAGCAGTTCTTC. Its protein is CAISAGTYEQFF. J is TRBJ2-1 and V is TRBV10-3, with D tentatively TRBD2 (6 bases). The CDR3 totals 12 residues. The germline V gene encodes CDR1 ENHRY and CDR2 SYGVKD. V shed 4 bases and J shed 8 bases, with 9 bases lying between them.

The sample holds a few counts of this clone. Written as DNA, the CDR3 is TGTGCCAGCAGCTTAAGTAGGGAACGGAGGTACTCTGGGTTTCCTACCATATATTTT. Protein sequence: CASSLSRERRYSGFPTIYF. This sequence joins TRBV7-9 and TRBJ1-3, with D unclear. The CDR3 is made up of 19 amino acids. Germline V lookup: CDR1 SEHNR, CDR2 FQNEAQ (reference sequence). V shed 2 bases and J shed 10 bases, with 30 bases lying between them.

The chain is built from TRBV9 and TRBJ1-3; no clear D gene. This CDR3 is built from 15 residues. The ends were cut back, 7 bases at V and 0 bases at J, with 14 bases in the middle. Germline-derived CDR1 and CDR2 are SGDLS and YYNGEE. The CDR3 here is CASSGRVGSGNTIYF. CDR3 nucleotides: TGTGCCAGCTCTGGGAGGGTTGGCTCTGGAAACACCATATATTTT.

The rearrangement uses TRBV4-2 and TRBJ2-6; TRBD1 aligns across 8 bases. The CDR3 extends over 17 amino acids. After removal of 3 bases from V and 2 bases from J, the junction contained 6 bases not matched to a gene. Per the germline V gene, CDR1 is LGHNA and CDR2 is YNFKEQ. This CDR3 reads CASSQGAGGAGANVLTF. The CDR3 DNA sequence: TGTGCCAGCAGCCAGGGAGCAGGGGGCGCTGGGGCCAACGTCCTGACTTTC.

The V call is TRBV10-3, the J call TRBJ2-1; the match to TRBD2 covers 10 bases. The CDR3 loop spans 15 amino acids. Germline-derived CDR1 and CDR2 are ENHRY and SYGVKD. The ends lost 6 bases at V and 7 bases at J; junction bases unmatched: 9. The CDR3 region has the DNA TGTGCCATCAGCGGCCGGCTAGCGGGAGTGAATGAGCAGTTCTTC. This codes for CAISGRLAGVNEQFF.

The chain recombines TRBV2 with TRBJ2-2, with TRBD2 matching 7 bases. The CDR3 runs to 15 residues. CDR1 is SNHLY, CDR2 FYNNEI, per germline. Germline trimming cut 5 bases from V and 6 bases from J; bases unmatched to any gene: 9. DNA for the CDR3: TGTGCCAGCAGTACAAGGACTAGTAGCGCCGGGGAGCTGTTTTTT. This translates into CASSTRTSSAGELFF.

CDR3 protein: CASSAGLHYEQYF. The CDR3 region has the DNA TGTGCCAGCAGTGCGGGACTTCACTACGAGCAGTACTTC. The chain joins TRBV6-1 to TRBJ2-7, with TRBD2 as a possible D gene (6 bases). V gave up 4 bases and J gave up 3 bases, with 10 bases separating them. The CDR3 has 13 amino acids. Germline V gene lookup returns CDR1 MNHNS and CDR2 SASEGT.

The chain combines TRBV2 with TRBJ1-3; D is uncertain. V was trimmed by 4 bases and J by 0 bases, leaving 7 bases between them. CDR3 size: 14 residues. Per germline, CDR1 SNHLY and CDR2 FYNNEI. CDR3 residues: CASSGTSSGNTIYF. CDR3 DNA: TGTGCCAGCAGTGGAACTTCCTCTGGAAACACCATATATTTT.

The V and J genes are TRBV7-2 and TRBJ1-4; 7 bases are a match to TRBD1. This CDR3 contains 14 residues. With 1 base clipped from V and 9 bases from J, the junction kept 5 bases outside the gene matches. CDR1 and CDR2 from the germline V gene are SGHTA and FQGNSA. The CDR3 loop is CASSLEPGGKKLFF. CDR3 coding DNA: TGTGCCAGCAGCTTAGAGCCAGGGGGGAAAAAACTGTTTTTT.

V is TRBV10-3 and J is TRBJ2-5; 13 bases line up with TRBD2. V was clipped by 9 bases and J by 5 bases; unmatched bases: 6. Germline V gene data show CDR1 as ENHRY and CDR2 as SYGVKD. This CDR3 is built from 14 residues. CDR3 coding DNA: TGTGCCATAAGGACTAGCGGGAGTCTGGAGACCCAGTACTTC. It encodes CAIRTSGSLETQYF.

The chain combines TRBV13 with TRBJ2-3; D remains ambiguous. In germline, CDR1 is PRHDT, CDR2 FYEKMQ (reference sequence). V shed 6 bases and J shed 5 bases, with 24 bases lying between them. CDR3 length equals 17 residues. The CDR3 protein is CASSPGSARPHRDTQYF. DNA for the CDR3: TGTGCCAGCAGTCCAGGTTCGGCCAGGCCTCATAGAGATACGCAGTATTTT.

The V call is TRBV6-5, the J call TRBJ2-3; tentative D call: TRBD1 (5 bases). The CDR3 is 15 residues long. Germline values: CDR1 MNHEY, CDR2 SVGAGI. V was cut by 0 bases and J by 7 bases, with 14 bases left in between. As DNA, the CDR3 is TGTGCCAGCAGTTACTCGCGCACCCAGGGTAATACGCAGTATTTT. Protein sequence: CASSYSRTQGNTQYF.

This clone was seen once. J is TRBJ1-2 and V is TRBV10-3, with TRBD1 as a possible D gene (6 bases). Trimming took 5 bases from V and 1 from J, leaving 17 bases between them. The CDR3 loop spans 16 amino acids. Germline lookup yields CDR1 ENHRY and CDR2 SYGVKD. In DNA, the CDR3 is TGTGCCATCAGTCACCTAGAGGACAGTTTTAACTATGGCTACACCTTC. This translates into CAISHLEDSFNYGYTF.